The TCR beta chain described here comes from a study of blood T cell repertoires in COVID-19. Looking at the study overall: From T cells, B-cell-depleted T cells, or PBMCs came the material, which was cDNA or gDNA.

Participant reports of clinical history set cohort assignment. Each recovered donor of Cohort 3 presented with two negative PCRs, clearance, or symptom resolution. The CDR3 length is 15 residues. The V gene's germline CDR1 is LNHDA and CDR2 SQIVND (reference sequence). In the original processing: Amplification from reference gene primers served as the basis for estimated nucleated cell counts. Produced via immunoSEQ multiplex PCR; TCRdb's table is partial and in-frame only. That table gives V, J and clone size, and the DNA gave D and trimming. The sample has hundreds of thousands of clones; about 90% are singletons.

The sequencing sample was made of PBMCs or T cells enriched from blood (not recorded which). This TCR was sampled from a woman aged 25 to 39 who had recovered from COVID-19. The V gene is TRBV19, the J gene TRBJ1-2; 7 bases align to TRBD1. Here the CDR3 reads CAAPPGQWVNYGYTF. The CDR3, as DNA: TGTGCAGCACCCCCGGGACAGTGGGTCAACTATGGCTACACCTTC.